One T cell receptor (beta chain) is described in this entry. This sample was taken from a study of blood T cell repertoires in COVID-19. Whole-study context: The United States, Italy and Spain supplied acute and convalescent COVID-19 samples. PBMCs, B-cell-depleted T cells, or T cells were the source of the cDNA or gDNA that made up the material.

Authors' data handling: Quantification of nucleated cells was approximated via reference gene primer amplification. Profiling relied on immunoSEQ multiplex PCR, and the TCRdb table lists in-frame clones only, not all of them. Clone size and V and J calls were adopted from that table, with D and trimming inferred from the DNA. This table has more than 300,000 clones, 90% appearing once. CDR1 and CDR2 from the germline V gene are KGHDR and SFDVKD. Trimming left V 2 bases short and J 2 bases short, with 15 bases between. The length of the CDR3 is 16 residues. Seattle's enrolled individuals joined amid active infection and were then monitored longitudinally.

V is TRBV24-1 and J is TRBJ2-7; D is possibly TRBD1 (6 bases). Sequenced: peripheral blood. The clonotype originates from a woman between 35 and 50 years old with COVID-19, enrolled during active disease. CDR3 nucleotide sequence: TGTGCCACCAGTGATTCTAGGCCAGGACAGACCTACGAGCAGTACTTC. Residues: CATSDSRPGQTYEQYF.